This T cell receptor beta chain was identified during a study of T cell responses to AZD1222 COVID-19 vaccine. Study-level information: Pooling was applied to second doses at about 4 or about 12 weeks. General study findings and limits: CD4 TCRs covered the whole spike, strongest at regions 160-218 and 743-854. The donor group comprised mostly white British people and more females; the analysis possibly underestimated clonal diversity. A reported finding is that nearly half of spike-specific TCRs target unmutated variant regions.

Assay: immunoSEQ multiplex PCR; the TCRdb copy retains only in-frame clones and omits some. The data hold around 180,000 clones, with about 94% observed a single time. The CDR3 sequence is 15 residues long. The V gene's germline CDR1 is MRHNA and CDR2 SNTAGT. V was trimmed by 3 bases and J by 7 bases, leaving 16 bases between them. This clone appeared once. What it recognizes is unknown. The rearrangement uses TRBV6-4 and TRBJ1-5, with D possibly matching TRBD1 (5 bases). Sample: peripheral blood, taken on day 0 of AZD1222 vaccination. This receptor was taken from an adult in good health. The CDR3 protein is CASSEDWDLDQPQHF. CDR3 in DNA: TGTGCCAGCAGTGAGGATTGGGACCTTGACCAGCCCCAGCATTTT.